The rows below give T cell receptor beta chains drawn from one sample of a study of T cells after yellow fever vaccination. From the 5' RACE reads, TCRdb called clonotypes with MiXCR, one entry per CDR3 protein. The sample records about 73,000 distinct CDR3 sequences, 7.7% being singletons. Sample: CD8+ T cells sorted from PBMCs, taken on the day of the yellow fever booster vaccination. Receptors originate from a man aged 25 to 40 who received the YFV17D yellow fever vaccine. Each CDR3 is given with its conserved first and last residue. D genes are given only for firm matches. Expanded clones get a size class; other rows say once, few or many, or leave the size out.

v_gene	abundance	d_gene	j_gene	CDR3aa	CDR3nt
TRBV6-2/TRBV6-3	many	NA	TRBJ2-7	CASRTGLTAEQYF	TGTGCCAGCAGGACCGGCCTGACAGCCGAGCAGTACTTC
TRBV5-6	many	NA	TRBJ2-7	CASNDLSYEQYF	TGTGCCAGCAACGATCTCTCCTACGAGCAGTACTTC
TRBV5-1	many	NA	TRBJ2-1	CASTLNNEQFF	TGCGCCAGCACTCTAAACAATGAGCAGTTCTTC
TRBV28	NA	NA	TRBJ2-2	CASSFSPFGELFF	TGTGCCAGCAGTTTCTCGCCCTTCGGGGAGCTGTTTTTT
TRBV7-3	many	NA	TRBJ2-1	CASSLSFRNEQFF	TGTGCCAGCAGCTTATCATTTAGAAATGAGCAGTTCTTC
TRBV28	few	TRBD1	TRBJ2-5	CASSWTGSSQETQYF	TGTGCCAGCAGTTGGACAGGGAGCAGTCAAGAGACCCAGTACTTC
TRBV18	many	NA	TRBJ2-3	CASSRDSTDTQYF	TGTGCCAGCTCAAGGGACAGCACAGATACGCAGTATTTT
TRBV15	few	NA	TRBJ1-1	CATSNTENTEAFF	TGTGCCACCAGCAACACAGAGAACACTGAAGCTTTCTTT
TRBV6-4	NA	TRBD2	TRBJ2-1	CASSDSRTSLGEQFF	TGTGCCAGCAGTGACTCGAGGACTAGCTTAGGAGAGCAGTTCTTC
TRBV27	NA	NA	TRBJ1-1	CASSSFAGNTEAFF	TGTGCCAGCAGCTCCTTTGCGGGGAACACTGAAGCTTTCTTT
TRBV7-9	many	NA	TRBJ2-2	CASSQDYFANTGELFF	TGTGCCAGCAGCCAGGACTATTTCGCGAACACCGGGGAGCTGTTTTTT
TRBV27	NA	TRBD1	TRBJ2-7	CASSFLDRVGEQYF	TGTGCCAGCAGTTTTCTGGACAGGGTGGGCGAGCAGTACTTC
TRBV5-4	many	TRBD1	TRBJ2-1	CASSLGQGMLNEQFF	TGTGCCAGCAGCCTGGGACAGGGGATGCTCAATGAGCAGTTCTTC
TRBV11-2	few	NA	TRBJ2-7	CASSDTDEQYF	TGTGCCAGCAGTGATACTGATGAGCAGTACTTC
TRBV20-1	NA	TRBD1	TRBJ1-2	CSARGQGNGYTF	TGCAGTGCTAGAGGACAGGGTAATGGCTACACCTTC